This is a list of T cell receptor beta chains from one sample in a study of T cell responses to AZD1222 COVID-19 vaccine. Generated by immunoSEQ multiplex PCR, the TCRdb table keeps only in-frame clones and is missing some. The sample has 100,000 to 150,000 clones, about 91% seen once. Sample: peripheral blood, taken on day 0 of AZD1222 vaccination. These receptors were taken from an adult in good health. Each CDR3 is given with its conserved first and last residue. D genes are given only for firm matches. Some rows mark clone size as missing; the rest say once, few, many or name a class of expanded clone.

v_call	d_call	clone_size	j_call	cdr3_nt	cdr3_aa
TRBV27	NA	NA	TRBJ1-6	TGTGCCAGCAGTTTTTCCAGCTCCTATAATTCACCCCTCCACTTT	CASSFSSSYNSPLHF
TRBV10-1	NA	NA	TRBJ2-5	TGCGCCAGCGTTAATTTAATCCAAGAGACCCAGTACTTC	CASVNLIQETQYF
TRBV5-5	TRBD1	NA	TRBJ1-5	TGTGCCAGCAGCTTGACAGGGGCCAATCAGCCCCAGCATTTT	CASSLTGANQPQHF
TRBV7-2	NA	few	TRBJ1-4	TGTGCCAGCAGCTTAGACCGGGGGACTGAAAAACTGTTTTTT	CASSLDRGTEKLFF
TRBV7-2	NA	NA	TRBJ1-1	TGTGCCAGCAGCCCCGACAGGAGCACTGAAGCTTTCTTT	CASSPDRSTEAFF
TRBV5-6	NA	NA	TRBJ2-1	TGTGCCAGCAGCGCCGGGTGGGATGAGCAGTTCTTC	CASSAGWDEQFF
TRBV7-2	NA	NA	TRBJ2-5	TGTGCCAGCAGCGCGGTGGCGGCACTACCGCTTCAAGAGACCCAGTACTTC	CASSAVAALPLQETQYF
TRBV7-6	TRBD2	NA	TRBJ2-2	TGTGCCAGCAGCTTATTCCCTAGCGGGGGGGCCTCGAACACCGGGGAGCTGTTTTTT	CASSLFPSGGASNTGELFF
TRBV5-1	TRBD2	NA	TRBJ2-1	TGCGCCAGCAGCTCGCGGGGGGCGGGCAATGAGCAGTTCTTC	CASSSRGAGNEQFF
TRBV4-1	TRBD2	NA	TRBJ2-3	TGCGCCAGCAGACCAACTAGCGGGTTCACAGATACGCAGTATTTT	CASRPTSGFTDTQYF
TRBV7-2	NA	NA	TRBJ2-1	TGTGCCAGCAGCTTAGCTGGTTACTACAATGAGCAGTTCTTC	CASSLAGYYNEQFF
TRBV24-1	TRBD2	NA	TRBJ2-5	TGTGCCACCAGTGATGGCGCGGGGGTCCGTGAGACCCAGTACTTC	CATSDGAGVRETQYF
TRBV2	NA	once	TRBJ1-4	TGTGCCAGCAGTGAAATTGGGCAGACAACTAATGAAAAACTGTTTTTT	CASSEIGQTTNEKLFF
TRBV5-8	NA	NA	TRBJ1-1	TGTGCCAGCAGCTTGGAGGGTAACACTGAAGCTTTCTTT	CASSLEGNTEAFF
TRBV30	NA	NA	TRBJ1-6	TGTGCCTGGAGTGACGGGACATCTAGTAATTCACCCCTCCACTTT	CAWSDGTSSNSPLHF
TRBV6-6	TRBD1	NA	TRBJ1-4	TGTGCCAGCAGTCCCGGGACAGGGGGAGGAATAGCTGAAAAACTGTTTTTT	CASSPGTGGGIAEKLFF
TRBV6-5	TRBD1	NA	TRBJ1-2	TGTGCCAGCAGTTACTCGACAGGGGGCACCTATGGCTACACCTTC	CASSYSTGGTYGYTF
TRBV9	TRBD1	once	TRBJ1-1	TGTGCCAGCAGCGTAGTCACAGGGGGGGTCGCTGAAGCTTTCTTT	CASSVVTGGVAEAFF
TRBV7-3	TRBD2	NA	TRBJ2-1	TGTGCCAGCAGCCCGTCTAGCGGTTACAATGAGCAGTTCTTC	CASSPSSGYNEQFF
TRBV3-1/TRBV3-2	NA	NA	TRBJ1-5	TGTGCCAGCAGCCAAGATTCGGGGGGAAATGGTCAGCCCCAGCATTTT	CASSQDSGGNGQPQHF
TRBV5-1	NA	NA	TRBJ2-1	TGCGCCAGCAGCTTGGTGGGGGATGGGAATGAGCAGTTCTTC	CASSLVGDGNEQFF
TRBV6-2/TRBV6-3	NA	NA	TRBJ1-4	TGTGCCAGCAGTTACGGTGGGGTTACTAATGAAAAACTGTTTTTT	CASSYGGVTNEKLFF
TRBV6-5	TRBD1	NA	TRBJ1-2	TGTGCCAGCAGACACGGACAGGGGGCGCAGCATGGCTACACCTTC	CASRHGQGAQHGYTF
TRBV10-3	NA	NA	TRBJ1-2	TGTGCCATCAGTGTGAATTATGGCTACACCTTC	CAISVNYGYTF
TRBV12-3/TRBV12-4	TRBD2	NA	TRBJ2-1	TGTGCCAGCAGTTCTAGCGGGAGTTATGAGCAGTTCTTC	CASSSSGSYEQFF
TRBV24-1	TRBD1	once	TRBJ2-2	TGTGCCACCAGTGATCCTCGGACAGGGAACACCGGGGAGCTGTTTTTT	CATSDPRTGNTGELFF
TRBV7-9	NA	once	TRBJ2-1	TGTGCCAGCAGGAGACTCTCAGTCACCTACAATGAGCAGTTCTTC	CASRRLSVTYNEQFF
TRBV5-1	NA	NA	TRBJ1-1	TGCGCCAGCAGCGTGCAGGACTACCCGAACACTGAAGCTTTCTTT	CASSVQDYPNTEAFF
TRBV5-6	NA	NA	TRBJ1-2	TGTGCCAGCAGCTTTTATGGGGCCTATGGCTACACCTTC	CASSFYGAYGYTF
TRBV5-5	NA	NA	TRBJ1-1	TGTGCCAGCAGCTTTGGAGGGAACACTGAAGCTTTCTTT	CASSFGGNTEAFF
TRBV7-3	NA	NA	TRBJ1-2	TGTGCCAGCAGCCAAGGACAGAGCTATGGCTACACCTTC	CASSQGQSYGYTF
TRBV10-2	NA	NA	TRBJ1-2	TGCGCCAACAGTGATGTCGTGGGGCAGCGGTATGGCTACACCTTC	CANSDVVGQRYGYTF
TRBV19	NA	NA	TRBJ1-2	TGTGCCAGTAGATTTTCGGGCCCGGCCGACCCCTATGGCTACACCTTC	CASRFSGPADPYGYTF
TRBV7-9	NA	once	TRBJ2-3	TGTGCCAGCAGCGCCGGGACATATATCGGGACAGATACGCAGTATTTT	CASSAGTYIGTDTQYF
TRBV10-3	NA	NA	TRBJ1-2	TGTGCCATCAATGGGGGGGACTATGGCTACACCTTC	CAINGGDYGYTF
TRBV11-2	NA	NA	TRBJ1-3	TGTGCCAGCAGCTTAAGACAGTCTGGAAACACCATATATTTT	CASSLRQSGNTIYF
TRBV11-3	NA	once	TRBJ2-1	TGTGCCAGCAGCCCTAACGAGGGGGAGCAGTTCTTC	CASSPNEGEQFF
TRBV19	TRBD1	NA	TRBJ1-6	TGTGCCAGTAGTATACTCCTGGGACAGGGTTTTTCACCCCTCCACTTT	CASSILLGQGFSPLHF
TRBV7-2	NA	NA	TRBJ2-3	TGTGCCAGCAGCTTAGGGGCCGGGACAAGAGGCACAGATACGCAGTATTTT	CASSLGAGTRGTDTQYF
TRBV11-2	NA	NA	TRBJ1-3	TGTGCCAGCAGCTTAGATCGATTCTGGGGTAATACTGGAAACACCATATATTTT	CASSLDRFWGNTGNTIYF
TRBV12-5	TRBD1	NA	TRBJ2-3	TGTGCTAGTGGTACGCAGGGGGTCGCAGATACGCAGTATTTT	CASGTQGVADTQYF
TRBV6-5	NA	NA	TRBJ2-1	TGTGCCAGCAGTTACTCGATTGGGATAGGGTTGAATGAGCAGTTCTTC	CASSYSIGIGLNEQFF
TRBV24-1	TRBD2	NA	TRBJ2-1	TGTGCCACCAGTGATTCAAGCGGGAGGGAGTACAATGAGCAGTTCTTC	CATSDSSGREYNEQFF
TRBV4-1	NA	NA	TRBJ2-5	TGCGCCAGCAGCCAAGATTACGGCAGGGCCCAAATAGAGACCCAGTACTTC	CASSQDYGRAQIETQYF
TRBV6-1	NA	NA	TRBJ2-7	TGTGCCAGCAGTGAAGCTCGGCTAACCTCCTACGAGCAGTACTTC	CASSEARLTSYEQYF